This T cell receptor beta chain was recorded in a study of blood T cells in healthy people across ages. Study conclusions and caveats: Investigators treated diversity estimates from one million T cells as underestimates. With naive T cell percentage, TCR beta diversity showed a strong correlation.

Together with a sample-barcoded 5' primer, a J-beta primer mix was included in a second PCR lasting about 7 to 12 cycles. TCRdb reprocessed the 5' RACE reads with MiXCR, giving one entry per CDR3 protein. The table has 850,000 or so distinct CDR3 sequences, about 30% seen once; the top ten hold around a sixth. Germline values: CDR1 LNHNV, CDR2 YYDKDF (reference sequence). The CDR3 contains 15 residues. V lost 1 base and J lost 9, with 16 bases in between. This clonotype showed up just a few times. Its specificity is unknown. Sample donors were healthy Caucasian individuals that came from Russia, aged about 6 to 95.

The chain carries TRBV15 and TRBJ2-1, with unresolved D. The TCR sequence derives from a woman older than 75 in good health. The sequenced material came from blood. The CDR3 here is CATSRGRPNIGEQFF. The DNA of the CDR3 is TGTGCCACCAGCAGAGGTCGGCCTAACATTGGTGAGCAGTTCTTC.